The rows below give T cell receptor beta chains drawn from one sample of a study of technical replicates of blood from a few donors. Assay used: immunoSEQ multiplex PCR; TCRdb lists only in-frame clones, some missing. The repertoire includes 45,000 to 60,000 clones, 90% to 96% of them detected once, and 0.35% to 0.45% sits in the top ten. Sequencing was carried out using T cells isolated from PBMCs. Source of these receptors: a human donor in good health. CDR3s include the opening cysteine and the closing phenylalanine or tryptophan. Fields, in order: V gene, CDR3 length, D gene, J gene, CDR3 DNA, CDR3 protein. D genes are given only for firm matches.

TRBV27	14	NA	TRBJ2-2	TGTGCCAGCAGTTTATCCGGGTACACCGGGGAGCTGTTTTTT	CASSLSGYTGELFF
TRBV29-1	13	NA	TRBJ2-7	TGCAGCGTTGCCCCCACGGGGGTCGACGAGCAGTACTTC	CSVAPTGVDEQYF
TRBV18	13	NA	TRBJ1-1	TGTGCCAGCTCACCACCGGACAGCCTTGAAGCTTTCTTT	CASSPPDSLEAFF
TRBV6-5	11	NA	TRBJ2-7	TGTGCCACCGCCCAGAGGGGGGAGCAGTACTTC	CATAQRGEQYF
TRBV21-1	18	NA	TRBJ2-7	TGTGCCAGCAGCAGAACTAGCCTTACTAGCGGGACCCCCTACGAGCAGTACTTC	CASSRTSLTSGTPYEQYF
TRBV7-9	12	NA	TRBJ1-1	TGTGCCAGCAGCGTTATCGGAGTTGAAGCTTTCTTT	CASSVIGVEAFF
TRBV2	13	TRBD1	TRBJ2-5	TGTGCCACCCACAGGGGACCCCAAGAGACCCAGTACTTC	CATHRGPQETQYF
TRBV28	14	NA	TRBJ1-5	TGTGCCAGCAGTTTTAGAGGGCCCAATCAGCCCCAGCATTTT	CASSFRGPNQPQHF
TRBV7-9	16	TRBD2	TRBJ2-3	TGTGCCAGCAGCTATCAGCGGGGGATAAGCACAGATACGCAGTATTTT	CASSYQRGISTDTQYF
TRBV5-1	15	NA	TRBJ2-1	TGCGCCAGCAGCTCACCGGGAGAGGGGTCCGATGAGCAGTTCTTC	CASSSPGEGSDEQFF
TRBV27	15	TRBD2	TRBJ2-7	TGTGCCAGCAGTCCGGGGAGGGGAGGTTACTACGAGCAGTACTTC	CASSPGRGGYYEQYF
TRBV25-1	11	NA	TRBJ1-2	TGTGCCAGCAGTGACAGTTTAGGCTACACCTTC	CASSDSLGYTF
TRBV7-9	15	NA	TRBJ2-6	TGTGCCAGCAGCTCGACAGTGGCTGGGGCCAACGTCCTGACTTTC	CASSSTVAGANVLTF
TRBV5-1	14	NA	TRBJ2-1	TGCGCCAGCAGCAGCCGGGACACTAACAATGAGCAGTTCTTC	CASSSRDTNNEQFF
TRBV7-6	16	TRBD2	TRBJ2-7	TGTGCCAGCAGCCCCAGGACTAGCGGGGCCCCCTACGAGCAGTACTTC	CASSPRTSGAPYEQYF
TRBV19	14	NA	TRBJ2-5	TGTGCCAGTAGTTTCGTCGGACGGGGAGAGACCCAGTACTTC	CASSFVGRGETQYF
TRBV29-1	14	TRBD1	TRBJ2-7	TGCAGCGTTGAAGGCCAACAGGGGAAATACGAGCAGTACTTC	CSVEGQQGKYEQYF
TRBV4-3	15	NA	TRBJ1-4	TGCGCCAGCAGCTTCCGACGGAGGTGGGATGAAAAACTGTTTTTT	CASSFRRRWDEKLFF
TRBV5-1	15	TRBD2	TRBJ2-3	TGCGCCAGCAGCTTGGAACTAGCGGGAGCAGATACGCAGTATTTT	CASSLELAGADTQYF
TRBV6-5	15	TRBD2	TRBJ2-1	TGTGCCAGCAGTTACATAGCGGGAGCTAGCAATGAGCAGTTCTTC	CASSYIAGASNEQFF
TRBV5-1	15	TRBD1	TRBJ1-1	TGCGCCAGCAGCTTGGAGGGCAGGGGGGACACTGAAGCTTTCTTT	CASSLEGRGDTEAFF
TRBV7-6	17	TRBD2	TRBJ2-3	TGTGCCAGCAGCTTAAGACGGCGGGAGGGAGGAGGAGATACGCAGTATTTT	CASSLRRREGGGDTQYF
TRBV30	14	NA	TRBJ2-1	TGTGCCTGGAGTGTCTCGAACGGCTACAATGAGCAGTTCTTC	CAWSVSNGYNEQFF
TRBV20-1	11	NA	TRBJ1-2	TGCAGTGCTAGGAGGGGAGGTGGCTACACCTTC	CSARRGGGYTF